Each of the 29 T cell receptor beta chains below was sequenced from the same sample in a study of T cells after posttransplantation cyclophosphamide. Clones were read by immunoSEQ multiplex PCR, and TCRdb kept only the in-frame ones, dropping some. This sample has 40,000 to 55,000 clones, each found more than once. What was sequenced was PBMCs. The receptor source for this set is a man between 40 and 49 years old in good health, CMV-negative, and a related stem cell transplant donor.

This clone was seen ten or more times. The chain combines TRBV21-1 with TRBJ2-3; the table gives TRBD2 as D, unverified against the DNA. TRBV21-1 is noted as a pseudogene. CDR3 length equals 16 residues. CDR3 in amino acids: CASSNWLAGGGYTQYF. The DNA of the CDR3 is TGTGCCAGCAGCAATTGGCTAGCGGGAGGTGGCTATACGCAGTATTTT.

This clone was seen at least ten times. The CDR3 protein is CSVRPAGSYEQYF. The CDR3 nucleotides read TGCAGCGTTCGTCCAGCGGGATCATACGAGCAGTACTTC. This chain joins TRBV29-1 and TRBJ2-7, with TRBD2 matching 7 bases. The CDR3 totals 13 residues. Germline CDR1 is SQVTM and CDR2 is ANQGSEA. The V gene end was trimmed by 5 bases and the J gene end by 4 bases; junction bases not matched to a gene: 8.

This clone was observed many times. The rearrangement uses TRBV6-6 and TRBJ2-7; unclear D gene. Germline CDR1 is MNHNY and CDR2 is SVGAGI (reference sequence). CDR3 length equals 13 residues. Trimming removed 0 bases at V and 4 bases at J, with 7 bases between. The CDR3 spells CASSYSRGYEQYF. The DNA of the CDR3 is TGTGCCAGCAGTTACTCGCGAGGTTACGAGCAGTACTTC.

This clone was found a few times. This may be a read error: a much more frequent sequence differs by one nucleotide. This sample also contains other DNA sequences that code for the same CDR3. The chain links TRBV5-1 to TRBJ2-1, with a weak D call TRBD2 (5 bases). Between the trimmed V and J ends, which lost 5 bases and 5 bases, there was a span of 14 bases. The CDR3 is 14 residues long. Germline assignment: CDR1 SGHRS and CDR2 YFSETQ. The CDR3 loop reads CASSRVLGNNEQFF. The CDR3 region has the DNA TGCGCCAGCAGTCGGGTACTAGGAAACAATGAGCAGTTCTTC.

Many counts were recorded for this clone. The CDR3 is CASSVGGWETDTQYF. Here the CDR3 DNA reads TGTGCCAGCAGCGTAGGAGGGTGGGAAACAGATACGCAGTATTTT. The rearrangement links TRBV9 to TRBJ2-3, with D maybe TRBD2 (5 bases). The CDR3 consists of 15 residues. The V end was cut by 0 bases, the J end by 3 bases, with 11 bases between. The germline V gene has CDR1 SGDLS and CDR2 YYNGEE.

In this sample, this clone turned up many times. V gene TRBV4-3 combines with J gene TRBJ2-3; TRBD2 is a possible D gene (6 bases). Germline assignment: CDR1 LGHNA and CDR2 YSLEER. Trimming removed 0 bases at V and 3 bases at J, with 16 bases between. There are 17 residues in the CDR3. The CDR3 reads CASSQDVQAGSTDTQYF. CDR3 nucleotides: TGCGCCAGCAGCCAAGATGTACAAGCGGGCTCTACAGATACGCAGTATTTT.

This clone was seen many times. The chain recombines TRBV5-1 with TRBJ2-5, with unresolved D. The V end was cut by 0 bases, the J end by 1 base, with 7 bases between. The CDR3 sequence is 14 residues long. Per the germline V gene, CDR1 is SGHRS and CDR2 is YFSETQ. CDR3 DNA: TGCGCCAGCAGCTTGGGGCCCTCCCAAGAGACCCAGTACTTC. Translation gives CASSLGPSQETQYF.

This clone was observed at least ten times. V gene TRBV29-1 combines with J gene TRBJ1-3, with no clear D. CDR1 is SQVTM, CDR2 ANQGSEA, per germline. Between the trimmed V and J ends, which lost 8 bases and 9 bases, there was a span of 14 bases. This CDR3 comprises 11 residues. The CDR3 region has the DNA TGCAGCATTAACTCCGGCGGCACCATATATTTT. This encodes CSINSGGTIYF.

This clone was seen ten or more times. J is TRBJ1-5 and V is TRBV28, with 8 bases lining up with TRBD1. The germline V gene has CDR1 MDHEN and CDR2 SYDVKM. Trimming cost V 4 bases and J 0 bases; bases outside gene matches: 11. The CDR3 is 18 amino acids. CDR3 bases: TGTGCCAGCAGTTACAGGGGGGGGAGACAGAATAGCAATCAGCCCCAGCATTTT. It codes for CASSYRGGRQNSNQPQHF.

In its sample, this clone was seen a few times. The gene calls are TRBV4-3 and TRBJ2-5, with D possibly TRBD1 on 6 matching bases. The closer fit of TRBJ2-7 to the DNA end suggests the J call may be wrong. Germline assignment: CDR1 LGHNA and CDR2 YSLEER. The CDR3 covers 15 residues. The DNA for the CDR3 is TGCGCCAGCAGCCAAGATTTTGCAGGGGCCTACGAGCAGTACTTC. Its translation: CASSQDFAGAYEQYF.

This clone occurred many times. The V call is TRBV2, the J call TRBJ1-5; D is ambiguous. CDR3 length equals 14 residues. V gave up 7 bases and J gave up 4 bases, with 14 bases separating them. Germline V gives CDR1 SNHLY, CDR2 FYNNEI. Here the CDR3 DNA reads TGTGCCAGCACTGCCGACGCGAGGAATCAGCCCCAGCATTTT. It translates to CASTADARNQPQHF.

This clone was counted ten times or more. V gene TRBV15 combines with J gene TRBJ1-1; weak D call: TRBD1 (6 bases). The V gene lost 3 bases and the J gene lost 1 base, with 9 bases spanning the gap. The CDR3 loop spans 14 amino acids. Germline V lookup: CDR1 LNHNV, CDR2 YYDKDF (reference sequence). In DNA form, the CDR3 reads TGTGCCACCAGCAGGGGGACAACGAACACTGAAGCTTTCTTT. It is translated as CATSRGTTNTEAFF.

Ten or more counts support this clone. The CDR3 DNA follows: TGTGCCAGCAGTGAGTCGGGACAGGCCTCCTACGAGCAGTACTTC. Protein sequence: CASSESGQASYEQYF. This chain joins TRBV2 and TRBJ2-7; 8 bases map to TRBD1. The CDR3 loop spans 15 amino acids. Germline lookup yields CDR1 SNHLY and CDR2 FYNNEI. After removal of 3 bases from V and 0 bases from J, the junction contained 4 bases not matched to a gene. The variable domain in full, with the rest retrieved from reference TRBV2 and TRBJ2-7, is EPEVTQTPSHQVTQMGQEVILRCVPISNHLYFYWYRQILGQKVEFLVSFYNNEISEKSEIFDDQFSVERPDGSNFTLKIRSTKLEDSAMYFCASSESGQASYEQYFGPGTRLTVT.

In its sample, this clone was seen many times. The chain employs TRBV13 and TRBJ2-5, with TRBD2 as a possible D gene (6 bases). CDR1 PRHDT and CDR2 FYEKMQ come from the germline V gene (reference sequence). There are 15 residues in the CDR3. The V end was cut by 5 bases, the J end by 1 base, with 14 bases between. Here the CDR3 reads CASSPTGGTQETQYF. In nucleotides, the CDR3 is TGTGCCAGCAGCCCCACCGGCGGGACCCAAGAGACCCAGTACTTC.

This clone has a count of ten or more. The chain couples TRBV30 to TRBJ2-1, with D maybe TRBD1 (5 bases). Trimming cost V 4 bases and J 8 bases, with 24 bases left between them. CDR1 and CDR2 from the germline V gene are GTSNPN and SVGIG (reference sequence). There are 16 residues in the CDR3. CDR3 bases: TGTGCCTGGACCGGACGCCCTGGCAGGGCCAACGATGAGCAGTTCTTC. This encodes CAWTGRPGRANDEQFF. Looking up the rest from reference TRBV30 and TRBJ2-1 gives the full variable domain: SQTIHQWPATLVQPVGSPLSLECTVEGTSNPNLYWYRQAAGRGLQLLFYSVGIGQISSEVPQNLSASRPQDRQFILSSKKLLLSDSGFYLCAWTGRPGRANDEQFFGPGTRLTVL.

This clone was seen repeatedly, ten times or more. The chain joins TRBV28 to TRBJ2-2; TRBD1 aligns across 9 bases. The germline gives CDR1 MDHEN, CDR2 SYDVKM. The CDR3 has 16 amino acids. After removal of 5 bases from V and 4 bases from J, the junction contained 8 bases not matched to a gene. CDR3 residues: CASSPSWDRVTGELFF. CDR3 DNA: TGTGCCAGCAGTCCGAGTTGGGACAGGGTCACCGGGGAGCTGTTTTTT. The whole variable domain, remainder taken from reference TRBV28 and TRBJ2-2, is DVKVTQSSRYLVKRTGEKVFLECVQDMDHENMFWYRQDPGLGLRLIYFSYDVKMKEKGDIPEGYSVSREKKERFSLILESASTNQTSMYLCASSPSWDRVTGELFFGEGSRLTVL.

Many counts were recorded for this clone. The rearrangement uses TRBV4-1 and TRBJ2-3; tentatively, D is TRBD1 (6 bases). The CDR3 is 15 residues long. V shed 8 bases and J shed 0 bases, with 15 bases lying between them. Germline-derived CDR1 and CDR2 are MGHRA and YSYEKL. The CDR3 loop reads CASAKGEYSTDTQYF. Written as DNA, the CDR3 is TGCGCCAGCGCCAAGGGGGAGTACAGCACAGATACGCAGTATTTT.

This clone has ten or more counts. The rearrangement uses TRBV5-1 and TRBJ2-7, with D possibly being TRBD2 (6 bases). Trimming took 2 bases from V and 2 from J, leaving 17 bases between them. The CDR3 consists of 16 residues. CDR1 is SGHRS, CDR2 YFSETQ, per germline. As DNA, the CDR3 is TGCGCCAGCAGCTTCCGTCTAGCGACGGGTCCCTACGAGCAGTACTTC. Protein product: CASSFRLATGPYEQYF.

This clone was recorded at least ten times. This chain links TRBV6-5 with TRBJ2-7; 11 bases line up with TRBD2. Germline V CDR1 and CDR2: MNHEY, SVGAGI. The J segment lost 2 bases and the V segment lost 10 bases, leaving 10 bases of the junction unmatched. The CDR3 length is 15 residues. Here the CDR3 DNA reads TGTGCCAACACTAGCGGGAGTAAGGGAACCTACGAGCAGTACTTC. Its protein is CANTSGSKGTYEQYF.

At least ten counts were recorded for this clone. The genes are TRBV30 and TRBJ2-4, with D maybe TRBD2 (5 bases). Germline lookup yields CDR1 GTSNPN and CDR2 SVGIG (reference sequence). The CDR3 extends over 15 amino acids. The germline V and J ends were trimmed by 0 bases and 4 bases, with 13 bases remaining between them. CDR3: CAWSVGLASKNIQYF. CDR3 DNA: TGTGCCTGGAGTGTAGGGCTAGCCTCGAAAAACATTCAGTACTTC.

This clone was found many times. The chain links TRBV10-1 to TRBJ2-1; no reliable D call. Germline values: CDR1 WNHNN, CDR2 SYGVQD (reference sequence). The CDR3 spans 17 residues. Trimming cost V 0 bases and J 0 bases, with 12 bases left between them. The CDR3 region is CASSESLKRSSYNEQFF. In DNA form, the CDR3 reads TGCGCCAGCAGTGAGTCCCTGAAAAGGAGCTCCTACAATGAGCAGTTCTTC.

This clone appeared many times. This chain joins TRBV5-4 and TRBJ2-2, with D possibly matching TRBD1 (5 bases). The germline V gene encodes CDR1 SGHNT and CDR2 YYREEE (reference sequence). The CDR3 is made up of 13 amino acids. V lost 10 bases and J lost 4, with 14 bases in between. The CDR3 DNA sequence: TGTGCCCATCCCGGACAAGGCACCGGGGAGCTGTTTTTT. Encoded protein: CAHPGQGTGELFF.

This clone was observed many times. The rearrangement links TRBV5-4 to TRBJ2-7; 8 bases align to TRBD1. CDR1 and CDR2 from the germline V gene are SGHNT and YYREEE (reference sequence). The ends lost 2 bases at V and 5 bases at J; junction bases unmatched: 3. The CDR3 runs to 13 residues. Here the CDR3 DNA reads TGTGCCAGCAGCTTAGACAGGGGCCACGAGCAGTACTTC. It is translated as CASSLDRGHEQYF.

This clone has at least ten counts. As DNA, the CDR3 is TGTGCCATCAGTGTTTCGACAGGCCTCTACGAGCAGTACTTC. This translates into CAISVSTGLYEQYF. V and J are TRBV10-3 and TRBJ2-7; D might be TRBD1 (6 bases). The V gene's germline CDR1 is ENHRY and CDR2 SYGVKD. With 4 bases removed from V and 3 bases from J, the gap between germline ends came to 13 bases. The CDR3 is 14 amino acids.

The sample holds many counts of this clone. The V and J genes are TRBV30 and TRBJ2-3, with 9 bases that match TRBD2. This CDR3 is 17 amino acids long. The V segment lost 2 bases and the J segment 5 bases; nucleotides outside the gene matches: 14. Germline V CDR1 and CDR2: GTSNPN, SVGIG (reference sequence). The CDR3 loop reads CAWSPGEGGRAGDTQYF. CDR3 sequence (DNA): TGTGCCTGGAGTCCCGGGGAGGGCGGGAGGGCTGGAGATACGCAGTATTTT.

The table lists this clone with many counts. The chain couples TRBV10-3 to TRBJ2-7; 7 nucleotides agree with TRBD2. This CDR3 has 15 residues. Germline trimming cut 11 bases from V and 0 bases from J; bases unmatched to any gene: 13. The germline CDR1 and CDR2 sequences are ENHRY and SYGVKD. CDR3 DNA: TGTGCCGCCGAAGGAGCGGGGAAGAGCTCCTACGAGCAGTACTTC. This codes for CAAEGAGKSSYEQYF.

This clone was found many times. The rearrangement uses TRBV10-3 and TRBJ2-5; 10 positions agree with TRBD1. Losses at the gene ends were 3 bases for V and 4 bases for J; bases not matched to a gene: 8. Germline V gene lookup returns CDR1 ENHRY and CDR2 SYGVKD. The CDR3 is 16 amino acids. The CDR3 reads CAISEVEGQGGETQYF. CDR3 sequence (DNA): TGTGCCATCAGTGAAGTCGAAGGACAGGGGGGAGAGACCCAGTACTTC.

This clone has a count of ten or more. J is TRBJ2-2 and V is TRBV7-8, with 7 bases fitting TRBD2. The CDR3 consists of 16 residues. Unmatched junction bases numbered 5, after V lost 1 base and J lost 3 bases. CDR1 is SGHVS, CDR2 FQNEAQ, per germline. The CDR3 nucleotides are TGTGCCAGCAGCTTAGTCGCTAGCGGTTACACCGGGGAGCTGTTTTTT. Translating it yields CASSLVASGYTGELFF. The variable domain in full, with the rest retrieved from reference TRBV7-8 and TRBJ2-2, is GAGVSQSPRYKVAKRGQDVALRCDPISGHVSLFWYQQALGQGPEFLTYFQNEAQLDKSGLPSDRFFAERPEGSVSTLKIQRTQQEDSAVYLCASSLVASGYTGELFFGEGSRLTVL.

This clone was seen at least ten times. V gene TRBV6-4 combines with J gene TRBJ1-5; 8 nucleotides align to TRBD1. The trim removed 6 bases at V and 7 bases at J, leaving 11 bases unmatched. This CDR3 region has 15 residues. Germline V gene sequence: CDR1 MRHNA, CDR2 SNTAGT. The CDR3 loop is CASSAPDREGQPQHF. The CDR3 coding sequence is TGTGCCAGCAGCGCCCCGGACAGGGAGGGGCAGCCCCAGCATTTT.